These 32 T cell receptor beta chains share one sample of origin, sequenced in a study of blood T cell repertoires in COVID-19. Here immunoSEQ multiplex PCR was the method, and the copy in TCRdb shows in-frame clones only, minus some. Of roughly 56,000 clones listed, almost 90% were seen once; the top ten hold approximately 13%. Specimen: peripheral blood. Source of these receptors: a man between 60 and 75 years old with active COVID-19.

This clone was recorded only once. This chain uses TRBV10-3 with TRBJ2-5, with a tentative D call TRBD2 (6 bases). Trimming took off 9 bases at V and 3 bases at J, with 14 bases between the two ends. Germline V lookup: CDR1 ENHRY, CDR2 SYGVKD. CDR3 length equals 13 residues. Here the CDR3 DNA reads TGTGCCATGCGGGACCCCCCCAAAGAGACCCAGTACTTC. Amino acid sequence: CAMRDPPKETQYF.

This clone was seen only a few times. This chain uses TRBV2 with TRBJ2-4, with 13 bases identical to TRBD2. Germline CDR1 is SNHLY and CDR2 is FYNNEI. The CDR3 totals 17 residues. V lost 7 bases and J lost 5; bases outside the gene matches: 11. The CDR3 loop is CASKGWTSGGTENIQYF. The CDR3 DNA is TGTGCCAGCAAAGGTTGGACTAGCGGGGGAACCGAAAACATTCAGTACTTC.

The chain recombines TRBV4-3 with TRBJ2-7; 8 positions match TRBD1. The V and J ends lost 0 bases and 5 bases, in that order; junction bases with no gene match: 9. The germline V gene has CDR1 LGHNA and CDR2 YSLEER. The CDR3 is made up of 16 amino acids. The CDR3 is CASSQDVAGGIDEQYF. The CDR3 nucleotides are TGCGCCAGCAGCCAAGATGTAGCAGGGGGCATCGACGAGCAGTACTTC.

This clone was found once. The rearrangement joins TRBV5-4 to TRBJ2-3; 7 bases match TRBD1. CDR3 length: 15 amino acids. V shed 4 bases, J shed 4 bases, and the junction held 9 bases outside the gene matches. Germline CDR1 SGHNT, CDR2 YYREEE (reference sequence). The CDR3 reads CASSPTGDSADTQYF. The CDR3 DNA is TGTGCCAGCAGCCCAACAGGGGATTCGGCAGATACGCAGTATTTT.

The chain uses TRBV5-1 and TRBJ2-3, with 11 bases fitting TRBD1. Germline loops: CDR1 SGHRS, CDR2 YFSETQ. The CDR3 totals 16 residues. V trimming: 4 bases; J trimming: 7 bases; junction bases outside the gene matches: 11. The CDR3 nucleotides are TGCGCCAGCAGCGAAGGGATCGGACAGGGGGCATATACGCAGTATTTT. This translates into CASSEGIGQGAYTQYF.

This clone was recorded a few times. V is TRBV11-2 and J is TRBJ2-2; 8 nucleotides match TRBD2. CDR1 and CDR2 from the germline V gene are SGHAT and FQNNGV. This CDR3 contains 16 residues. The junction had 7 bases not matched to a gene; V was cut back by 2 bases and J by 5 bases. The CDR3 loop reads CASSLLGTSRTGELFF. For the CDR3, the DNA is TGTGCCAGCAGCTTATTGGGGACTAGTAGGACCGGGGAGCTGTTTTTT.

The gene calls are TRBV18 and TRBJ2-7, with TRBD2 identical over 12 bases. This CDR3 contains 15 residues. The trim removed 4 bases at V and 7 bases at J, leaving 8 bases unmatched. The germline CDR1 and CDR2 sequences are KGHSH and LQKENI. CDR3 in amino acids: CASSLQSGLAGEQYF. For the CDR3, the DNA is TGTGCCAGCTCACTCCAGTCGGGACTAGCGGGTGAGCAGTACTTC.

The J gene is TRBJ2-5, the V gene TRBV7-3; 7 bases match TRBD2. CDR1 is SGHTA, CDR2 FQGTGA, per germline. CDR3 length: 15 amino acids. V was pared by 1 base and J by 3 bases, with 5 bases of the junction left unmatched. The CDR3 bases are TGTGCCAGCAGCTTAAATCGGGGGGAAGAAGAGACCCAGTACTTC. Encoded protein: CASSLNRGEEETQYF. Combining the CDR3 with reference TRBV7-3 and TRBJ2-5 gives the whole variable domain GAGVSQTPSNKVTEKGKYVELRCDPISGHTALYWYRQSLGQGPEFLIYFQGTGAADDSGLPNDRFFAVRPEGSVSTLKIQRTERGDSAVYLCASSLNRGEEETQYFGPGTRLLVL.

The gene calls are TRBV7-2 and TRBJ2-7; a possible D gene is TRBD1 (6 bases). V was shortened by 5 bases and J by 2 bases, with 7 bases between the two germline ends. CDR1 SGHTA and CDR2 FQGNSA come from the germline V gene. The CDR3 loop spans 12 amino acids. CDR3: CASSPGAYEQYF. CDR3 DNA sequence: TGTGCCAGCAGCCCAGGGGCCTACGAGCAGTACTTC.

The chain couples TRBV5-6 to TRBJ1-5, with a possible D match to TRBD1 (5 bases). CDR1 is SGHDT, CDR2 YYEEEE, per germline. The V gene lost 4 bases and the J gene lost 7 bases, with 15 bases spanning the gap. The CDR3 consists of 14 residues. The CDR3 coding sequence is TGTGCCAGCAGCCGGACATTTTCAGGGCAGCCCCAGCATTTT. Its translation is CASSRTFSGQPQHF.

The gene calls are TRBV15 and TRBJ2-5; 8 bases fit TRBD1. V shed 3 bases, J shed 4 bases, and the junction held 4 bases outside the gene matches. The CDR3 extends over 14 amino acids. Germline V CDR1 and CDR2: LNHNV, YYDKDF (reference sequence). CDR3 sequence reads: CATSRPGGLETQYF. CDR3 DNA sequence: TGTGCCACCAGCAGGCCAGGGGGCTTAGAGACCCAGTACTTC.

This sequence joins TRBV25-1 and TRBJ1-2; D is possibly TRBD1 (5 bases). CDR1 and CDR2 (germline): MGHDK, SYGVNS. V was clipped by 6 bases and J by 8 bases, with 19 bases between them. The CDR3 consists of 14 residues. The CDR3: CASRAGGLLFGYTF. CDR3 nucleotides: TGTGCCAGCAGGGCCGGGGGGTTATTGTTCGGCTACACCTTC.

The chain links TRBV6-2 or TRBV6-3 to TRBJ2-1, with D maybe TRBD2 (6 bases). There are 15 residues in the CDR3. Germline CDR1 is MNHEY and CDR2 is SVGEGT. Trimming removed 5 bases from V and 8 bases from J, with 19 bases in between. The chain's CDR3 is CASSPGGTVFDEQFF. For the CDR3, the DNA is TGTGCCAGCAGTCCCGGGGGTACCGTGTTCGATGAGCAGTTCTTC.

The chain couples TRBV5-8 to TRBJ2-1; a weak D match, TRBD2 (5 bases). The CDR3 has 12 amino acids. Between the trimmed V and J ends, which lost 5 bases and 9 bases, there was a span of 12 bases. CDR1 SGHTS and CDR2 YDEGEE come from the germline V gene. The CDR3 DNA follows: TGTGCCAGCAGTACTCGGAGGATTGAGCAGTTCTTC. Amino acids: CASSTRRIEQFF.

The genes are TRBV27 and TRBJ1-1, with D possibly TRBD1 on 6 matching bases. This CDR3 comprises 15 residues. Germline V gene lookup returns CDR1 MNHEY and CDR2 SMNVEV (reference sequence). V was clipped by 5 bases and J by 7 bases, with 20 bases between them. CDR3: CASSPSTGRIGEAFF. The CDR3 DNA reads TGTGCCAGCAGTCCCTCGACAGGAAGAATAGGTGAAGCTTTCTTT.

The V gene is TRBV11-2, the J gene TRBJ2-1; the match to TRBD2 covers 10 bases. J gave up 0 bases and V 5 bases, and 4 bases lay outside the gene matches. CDR1 is SGHAT, CDR2 FQNNGV, per germline. The CDR3 totals 16 residues. The CDR3 bases are TGTGCCAGCAGCCGGACTAGCGGAAGCTCCTACAATGAGCAGTTCTTC. It translates to CASSRTSGSSYNEQFF.

The chain carries TRBV6-5 and TRBJ2-7; tentative D call: TRBD1 (5 bases). The CDR3 extends over 13 amino acids. Trimming left V 7 bases short and J 3 bases short, with 13 bases between. CDR1 is MNHEY and CDR2 is SVGAGI in the germline V gene. CDR3 loop: CASMKFQGYEQYF. Here the CDR3 DNA reads TGTGCCAGCATGAAATTTCAGGGCTACGAGCAGTACTTC.

V gene TRBV9 combines with J gene TRBJ2-1; D might be TRBD1 (7 bases). V gave up 4 bases and J gave up 8 bases, with 25 bases separating them. This CDR3 region has 17 residues. CDR1 and CDR2 from the germline V gene are SGDLS and YYNGEE. The CDR3, as DNA: TGTGCCAGCAGCCCTCGGACAGGAGGGAGAGTACGGGATGAGCAGTTCTTC. Protein: CASSPRTGGRVRDEQFF.

In this sample, this clone turned up a few times. This sequence joins TRBV6-4 and TRBJ2-1; 7 positions agree with TRBD2. CDR1 and CDR2 from the germline V gene are MRHNA and SNTAGT. J was trimmed by 9 bases and V by 6 bases; bases with no gene match: 11. The CDR3 contains 14 residues. As DNA, the CDR3 is TGTGCCAGCAGCCGCGGGGGTGAAATGGGTGAGCAGTTCTTC. This codes for CASSRGGEMGEQFF.

This CDR3 is CSVERSGNTEAFF. CDR3 coding DNA: TGCAGCGTTGAAAGGTCGGGGAACACTGAAGCTTTCTTT. V gene TRBV29-1 combines with J gene TRBJ1-1; no definite D call. The V and J ends lost 2 bases and 1 base respectively, with 8 bases between them. CDR3 length: 13 residues. Per germline, CDR1 SQVTM and CDR2 ANQGSEA.

This chain joins TRBV28 and TRBJ1-1, with TRBD1 matching 7 bases. The CDR3 loop spans 14 amino acids. Germline V gene sequence: CDR1 MDHEN, CDR2 SYDVKM. The junction had 2 bases not matched to a gene; V was cut back by 3 bases and J by 1 base. In DNA form, the CDR3 reads TGTGCCAGCAGTTTTGGGACAGCGAACACTGAAGCTTTCTTT. This translates into CASSFGTANTEAFF.

V is TRBV27 and J is TRBJ2-5; TRBD1 might be the D (6 bases). The germline V gene has CDR1 MNHEY and CDR2 SMNVEV (reference sequence). This CDR3 comprises 14 residues. V lost 3 bases, J lost 3 bases, and 11 bases lay in between. The CDR3 sequence is CASSLIPGEETQYF. For the CDR3, the DNA is TGTGCCAGCAGTTTGATTCCAGGGGAAGAGACCCAGTACTTC.

V gene TRBV7-9 combines with J gene TRBJ1-2, with 7 positions matching TRBD1. The CDR3 runs 14 residues. Looked up from germline, CDR1 is SEHNR and CDR2 is FQNEAQ (reference sequence). V gave up 1 base and J gave up 4 bases; unmatched junction bases: 3. CDR3 sequence reads: CASSLVSGGYGYTF. The CDR3 DNA reads as TGTGCCAGCAGCTTAGTGTCAGGGGGCTATGGCTACACCTTC.

This sequence joins TRBV2 and TRBJ1-2; 9 nucleotides match TRBD1. This CDR3 is built from 14 residues. Trimming removed 5 bases from V and 2 bases from J; junction bases left unmatched: 3. Germline V CDR1 and CDR2: SNHLY, FYNNEI. CDR3 DNA sequence: TGTGCCAGCAGTACCACAGGGGGCAACTATGGCTACACCTTC. Its protein is CASSTTGGNYGYTF. The complete variable domain, with remaining parts taken from reference TRBV2 and TRBJ1-2, reads EPEVTQTPSHQVTQMGQEVILRCVPISNHLYFYWYRQILGQKVEFLVSFYNNEISEKSEIFDDQFSVERPDGSNFTLKIRSTKLEDSAMYFCASSTTGGNYGYTFGSGTRLTVV.

The rearrangement links TRBV27 to TRBJ2-7, with 7 bases identical to TRBD2. Unmatched junction bases numbered 13, after V lost 6 bases and J lost 2 bases. The CDR3 extends over 16 amino acids. CDR1 MNHEY and CDR2 SMNVEV come from the germline V gene (reference sequence). DNA for the CDR3: TGTGCCAGCAGACAAGCGGGATCCATGACGGCCTACGAGCAGTACTTC. The encoded protein is CASRQAGSMTAYEQYF.

This clone has more than one count but fewer than ten. The chain is built from TRBV5-1 and TRBJ2-2, with a possible D match to TRBD1 (5 bases). V lost 5 bases and J lost 3, with 11 bases in between. Germline CDR1 and CDR2: SGHRS and YFSETQ. The CDR3 is made up of 14 amino acids. The CDR3, as DNA: TGCGCCAGCAGTTTTGTAGGGGACACCGGGGAGCTGTTTTTT. Protein product: CASSFVGDTGELFF.

This sequence joins TRBV5-1 and TRBJ2-7; tentative D call: TRBD2 (5 bases). Germline V gene data show CDR1 as SGHRS and CDR2 as YFSETQ. This CDR3 spans 12 amino acids. Trimming pared 2 bases from V and 6 bases from J, leaving 9 bases between. The CDR3 DNA follows: TGCGCCAGCAGCTTACTAGATGGCGAGCAGTACTTC. It specifies CASSLLDGEQYF. Looking up the rest from reference TRBV5-1 and TRBJ2-7 gives the full variable domain: KAGVTQTPRYLIKTRGQQVTLSCSPISGHRSVSWYQQTPGQGLQFLFEYFSETQRNKGNFPGRFSGRQFSNSRSEMNVSTLELGDSALYLCASSLLDGEQYFGPGTRLTVT.

The chain recombines TRBV5-6 with TRBJ1-1, with D perhaps matching TRBD1 (5 bases). Trimming removed 1 base from V and 2 bases from J, with 12 bases in between. The CDR3 runs 15 residues. The germline V gene has CDR1 SGHDT and CDR2 YYEEEE. CDR3 in DNA: TGTGCCAGCAGCTTGAGTCGCAGGGCCAACACTGAAGCTTTCTTT. Translated: CASSLSRRANTEAFF.

The chain couples TRBV10-3 to TRBJ2-1; 7 bases match TRBD2. The CDR3 contains 14 residues. J lost 4 bases, V lost 10 bases, and 10 bases had no gene match. Germline lookup yields CDR1 ENHRY and CDR2 SYGVKD. The CDR3 bases are TGTGCCACCCGCTGGCGGGAGTCTTACAATGAGCAGTTCTTC. As protein: CATRWRESYNEQFF.

This clone was seen once. The V gene is TRBV5-6, the J gene TRBJ1-4; D is undetermined. The CDR3 length is 16 residues. V lost 1 base to trimming and J lost 1 base, with 11 bases between them. CDR1 SGHDT and CDR2 YYEEEE come from the germline V gene. The CDR3 reads CASSLSRSKTNEKLFF. The CDR3 DNA follows: TGTGCCAGCAGCTTGAGCAGGTCCAAAACTAATGAAAAACTGTTTTTT.

J is TRBJ2-3 and V is TRBV6-5; 12 bases align to TRBD2. V dropped 5 bases and J dropped 8; count of bases not matched to a gene: 8. This CDR3 region has 15 residues. Germline V gene lookup returns CDR1 MNHEY and CDR2 SVGAGI. This CDR3 reads CASSNLAGGPGTQYF. In DNA form, the CDR3 reads TGTGCCAGCAGTAACCTAGCGGGGGGGCCCGGTACGCAGTATTTT.

The chain employs TRBV6-5 and TRBJ2-7, with 12 bases aligning to TRBD2. Germline CDR1 MNHEY, CDR2 SVGAGI. V gave up 9 bases and J gave up 2 bases; unmatched junction bases: 2. This CDR3 contains 13 residues. The CDR3 here is CASRTSGAYEQYF. In DNA, the CDR3 is TGTGCCAGTAGGACTAGCGGGGCCTACGAGCAGTACTTC.